A selection of T cell receptor beta chains follows, all from one sample in a study of blood T cell repertoires in COVID-19. The method was immunoSEQ multiplex PCR; TCRdb's version includes in-frame clones alone and lacks a portion of them. The sample lists 65,000 to 85,000 clones; about 79% were seen once. The source material was peripheral blood. The receptor source for this set is a human donor in a cohort sampled during active COVID-19. CDR3s include the opening cysteine and the closing phenylalanine or tryptophan. A D gene is named only where the DNA matches it firmly. Some rows mark clone size as missing; the rest say once, few, many or name a class of expanded clone.

TRBJ1-1	-	TRBD1	TRBV5-4	CASSIGTGNTEAFF
TRBJ2-7	-	TRBD2	TRBV7-8	CASSATSGGAVEQYF
TRBJ1-4	-	-	TRBV5-1	CASSLAREPYEKLFF
TRBJ2-7	-	TRBD1	TRBV7-9	CASSLRDRSYEQYF
TRBJ1-5	few	-	TRBV10-3	CAIRRDGSNQPQHF
TRBJ2-6	-	TRBD1	TRBV6-4	CASSVGTGSGANVLTF
TRBJ2-7	many	-	TRBV7-2	CASSPRDTSYEQYF
TRBJ2-5	-	TRBD2	TRBV2	CASTRLAANQKETQYF
TRBJ1-1	-	-	TRBV10-2	CASTLNTEAFF
TRBJ2-5	-	TRBD1	TRBV6-5	CASTFDRVETQYF
TRBJ1-2	-	-	TRBV5-1	CASSLGLGANYGYTF
TRBJ1-6	few	-	TRBV7-3	CASSLMGLINSPLHF
TRBJ1-1	once	-	TRBV28	CATEALNTEAFF
TRBJ2-2	-	TRBD1	TRBV7-9	CASSWPGQGARRGVGELFF
TRBJ1-3	-	TRBD1	TRBV2	CASRDGTTGESPSSGNTIYF
TRBJ2-6	once	-	TRBV6-9	CASRPSATGANVLTF
TRBJ2-2	-	TRBD2	TRBV19	CASRLAGAYTGELFF
TRBJ2-5	-	-	TRBV1	CTSSQRTGTTTKTQYF
TRBJ2-1	once	-	TRBV19	CASSIGLAVREQFF
TRBJ1-5	-	-	TRBV24-1	CATRQAADQPQHF
TRBJ2-2	-	TRBD1	TRBV3-1/TRBV3-2	CASSQGQGAQNTGELFF
TRBJ2-4	-	TRBD1	TRBV11-2	CASSLGGTVRIQYF
TRBJ2-2	-	TRBD2	TRBV5-4	CASSAMLAGVGGELFF
TRBJ2-2	once	-	TRBV29-1	CSVAFGTGELFF
TRBJ1-2	-	TRBD1	TRBV24-1	CATSDYRGPYGYTF
TRBJ2-5	few	TRBD2	TRBV7-2	CASSLLLAGEGTQYF
TRBJ2-5	-	TRBD2	TRBV3-1/TRBV3-2	CASSFIAGDETQYF
TRBJ1-2	-	-	TRBV10-2	CASSETLSATMGYTF
TRBJ2-7	-	-	TRBV18	CASSLRQATYEQYF
TRBJ1-1	-	-	TRBV7-9	CASSGDPKAFF
TRBJ2-2	many	-	TRBV5-4	CASSFVGDTGELFF
TRBJ2-3	-	-	TRBV24-1	CATSDPGKTDTQYF
TRBJ1-2	-	-	TRBV6-1	CASSEASLGQGNGYTF
TRBJ2-2	-	TRBD2	TRBV11-2	CASSLAGLPRIGELFF
TRBJ2-2	-	-	TRBV5-1	CASSRGSDRSSGGIGELFF
TRBJ2-2	-	TRBD2	TRBV2	CASSGSRGGWTGELFF
TRBJ2-3	few	-	TRBV27	CASSPDGMRTDTQYF